This TCR beta chain was captured in a study of T cells in Graves' hyperthyroidism and ophthalmopathy. The study left out patients who had uncontrolled infection, other autoimmune disease, pregnancy or lactation. Orbital computed tomography, thyroid ultrasound, serum thyroxine and TRAb, and clinical symptoms together informed the diagnoses. This clonotype was observed a handful of times. Antigen unknown. Amplified regions were TCR beta CDR3 sequences from RNA transcripts. In the first-round RT-PCR of the TCR CDR3, the HTBI primer set was used. TCRdb called the multiplex PCR reads again in MiXCR, with one record for every CDR3 protein. Counted here are more than 550,000 distinct CDR3 sequences, 45% occurring once; the ten biggest clones make up less than 9%. Germline values: CDR1 MNHEY, CDR2 SVGAGI. CDR3 length: 14 residues. The V gene end was trimmed by 0 bases and the J gene end by 7 bases; junction bases not matched to a gene: 3.

Overall study findings and caveats: Blood also held most thyroid clonotypes expanded beyond 0.001.

V and J are TRBV6-5 and TRBJ1-5, with TRBD1 identical over 7 bases. The sample was peripheral blood or thyroid tissue (not recorded which). The clonotype was recovered from an adult man with Graves' disease, either hyperthyroidism or ophthalmopathy (not recorded which). The CDR3 bases are TGTGCCAGCAGTTACTCAGGGGGCACACAGCCCCAGCATTTT. Its protein is CASSYSGGTQPQHF.